This T cell receptor (beta chain) was identified during a study of identical twins. MiXCR, applied by TCRdb to the 5' RACE reads, yields one record per CDR3 protein. The sample shows about 690,000 distinct CDR3 sequences, around 5.7% of them seen only once. All donors were healthy Caucasians. In regard to this clonotype: What it binds is not known. This may arise from a read error, as a much more abundant clone is one base away.

The study, taken as a whole, reports: A lower insertion count was a feature of abundant cord blood beta clonotypes, with no such feature in memory repertoires. The models gave estimates that fell short of the out-of-frame TCR alpha sharing seen in monozygotic twins. Low generation-probability sequences were in excess among twin-shared out-of-frame alpha sequences.

This CDR3 spans 18 amino acids. Germline lookup yields CDR1 SGDLS and CDR2 YYNGEE. J gave up 0 bases and V 3 bases, and 4 bases lay outside the gene matches. Sequencing was carried out using naive T cells sorted from blood. The TCR originated in a man younger than 35 in good health. The gene calls are TRBV9 and TRBJ2-1, with 15 nucleotides matching TRBD2. In DNA, the CDR3 is TGTGCCAGCAGCGGGACTAGCGGGAGGGCCATCTCCTACAATGAGCAGTTCTTC. Its protein product is CASSGTSGRAISYNEQFF.